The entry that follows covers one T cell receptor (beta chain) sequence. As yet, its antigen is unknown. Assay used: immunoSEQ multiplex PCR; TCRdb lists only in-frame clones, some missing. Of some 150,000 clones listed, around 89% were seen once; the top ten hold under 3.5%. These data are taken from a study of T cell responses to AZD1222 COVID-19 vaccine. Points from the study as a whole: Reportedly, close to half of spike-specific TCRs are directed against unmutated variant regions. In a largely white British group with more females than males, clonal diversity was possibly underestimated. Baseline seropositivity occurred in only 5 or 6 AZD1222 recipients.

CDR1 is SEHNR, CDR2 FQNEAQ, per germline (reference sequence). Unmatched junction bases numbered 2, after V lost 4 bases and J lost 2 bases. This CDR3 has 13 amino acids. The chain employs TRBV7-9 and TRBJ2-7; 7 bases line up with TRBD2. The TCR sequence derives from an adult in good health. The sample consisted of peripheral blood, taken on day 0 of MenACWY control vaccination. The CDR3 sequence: CASSSAGPYEQYF. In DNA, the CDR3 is TGTGCCAGCAGCTCAGCGGGGCCCTACGAGCAGTACTTC.